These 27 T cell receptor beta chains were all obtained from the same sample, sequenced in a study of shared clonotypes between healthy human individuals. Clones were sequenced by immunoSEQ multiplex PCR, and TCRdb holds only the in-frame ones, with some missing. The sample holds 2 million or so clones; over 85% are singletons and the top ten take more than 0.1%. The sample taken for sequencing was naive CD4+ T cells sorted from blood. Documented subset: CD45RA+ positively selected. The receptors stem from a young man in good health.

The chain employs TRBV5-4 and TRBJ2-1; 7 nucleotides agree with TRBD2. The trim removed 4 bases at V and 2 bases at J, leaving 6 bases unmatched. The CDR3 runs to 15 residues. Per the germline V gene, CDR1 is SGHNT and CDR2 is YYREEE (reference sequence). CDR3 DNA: TGTGCCAGCAGCCCCAGCGGGAAAACCTACAATGAGCAGTTCTTC. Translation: CASSPSGKTYNEQFF.

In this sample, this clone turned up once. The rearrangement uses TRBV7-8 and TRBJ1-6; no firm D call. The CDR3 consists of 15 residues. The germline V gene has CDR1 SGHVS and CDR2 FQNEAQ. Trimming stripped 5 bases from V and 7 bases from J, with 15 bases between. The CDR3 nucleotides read TGTGCCAGCAGCCGCGAGAGATGGCTAAATTCACCCCTCCACTTT. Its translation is CASSRERWLNSPLHF.

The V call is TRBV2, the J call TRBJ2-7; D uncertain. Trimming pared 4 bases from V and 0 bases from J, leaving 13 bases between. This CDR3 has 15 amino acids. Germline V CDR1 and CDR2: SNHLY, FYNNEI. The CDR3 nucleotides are TGTGCCAGCAGTGCCCTGAGGACGGTCTCCTACGAGCAGTACTTC. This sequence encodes CASSALRTVSYEQYF.

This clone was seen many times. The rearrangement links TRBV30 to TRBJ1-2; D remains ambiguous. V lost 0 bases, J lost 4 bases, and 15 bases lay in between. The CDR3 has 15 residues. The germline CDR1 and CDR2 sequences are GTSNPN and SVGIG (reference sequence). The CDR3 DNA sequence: TGTGCCTGGAGTGTACTGGGTTGGGGAACCTATGGCTACACCTTC. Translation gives CAWSVLGWGTYGYTF.

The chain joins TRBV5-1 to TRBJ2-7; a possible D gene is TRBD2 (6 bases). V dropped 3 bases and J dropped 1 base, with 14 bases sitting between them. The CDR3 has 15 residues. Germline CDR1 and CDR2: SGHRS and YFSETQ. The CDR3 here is CASSSGMGGSYEQYF. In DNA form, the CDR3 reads TGCGCCAGCAGCTCCGGAATGGGGGGTTCCTACGAGCAGTACTTC. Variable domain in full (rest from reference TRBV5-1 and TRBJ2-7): KAGVTQTPRYLIKTRGQQVTLSCSPISGHRSVSWYQQTPGQGLQFLFEYFSETQRNKGNFPGRFSGRQFSNSRSEMNVSTLELGDSALYLCASSSGMGGSYEQYFGPGTRLTVT.

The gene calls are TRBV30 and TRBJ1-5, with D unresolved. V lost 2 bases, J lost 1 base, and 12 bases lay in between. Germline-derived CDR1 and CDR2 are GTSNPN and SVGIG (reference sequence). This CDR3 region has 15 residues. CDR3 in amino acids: CAWSLPHFSNQPQHF. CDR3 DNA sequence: TGTGCCTGGAGTCTCCCCCATTTCAGCAATCAGCCCCAGCATTTT.

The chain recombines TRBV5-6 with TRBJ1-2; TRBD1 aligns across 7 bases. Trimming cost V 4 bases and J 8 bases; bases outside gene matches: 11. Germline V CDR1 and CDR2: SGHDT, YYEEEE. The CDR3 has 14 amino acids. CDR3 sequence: CASSQDRVARGYTF. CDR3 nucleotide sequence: TGTGCCAGCAGCCAAGACAGGGTCGCGCGCGGCTACACCTTC. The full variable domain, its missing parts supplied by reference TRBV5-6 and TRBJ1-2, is DAGVTQSPTHLIKTRGQQVTLRCSPKSGHDTVSWYQQALGQGPQFIFQYYEEEERQRGNFPDRFSGHQFPNYSSELNVNALLLGDSALYLCASSQDRVARGYTFGSGTRLTVV.

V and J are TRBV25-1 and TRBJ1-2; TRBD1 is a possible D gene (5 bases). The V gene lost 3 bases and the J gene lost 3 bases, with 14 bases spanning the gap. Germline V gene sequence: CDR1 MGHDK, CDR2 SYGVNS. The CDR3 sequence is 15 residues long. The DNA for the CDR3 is TGTGCCAGCAGTGAGGGTTCAGGGCCTTACTATGGCTACACCTTC. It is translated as CASSEGSGPYYGYTF.

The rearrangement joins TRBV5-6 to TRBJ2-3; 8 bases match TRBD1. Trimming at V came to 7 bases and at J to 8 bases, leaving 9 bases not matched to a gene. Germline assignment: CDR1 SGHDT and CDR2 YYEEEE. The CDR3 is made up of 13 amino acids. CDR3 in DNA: TGTGCCAGCCAAGACCAGGGGGCAAGTACGCAGTATTTT. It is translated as CASQDQGASTQYF.

The CDR3 protein is CAISDAGGYEAFF. DNA of the CDR3: TGTGCCATCAGTGACGCAGGGGGATATGAAGCTTTCTTT. This chain uses TRBV10-3 with TRBJ1-1; 7 nucleotides line up with TRBD1. Trimming removed 3 bases from V and 7 bases from J; junction bases left unmatched: 5. The germline CDR1 and CDR2 sequences are ENHRY and SYGVKD. The CDR3 consists of 13 residues.

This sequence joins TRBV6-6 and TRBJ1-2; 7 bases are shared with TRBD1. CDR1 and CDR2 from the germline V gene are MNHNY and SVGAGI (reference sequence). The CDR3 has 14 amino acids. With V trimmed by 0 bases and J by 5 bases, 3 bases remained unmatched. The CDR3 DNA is TGTGCCAGCAGTTACTCCCCACAGGGGTATGGCTACACCTTC. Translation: CASSYSPQGYGYTF.

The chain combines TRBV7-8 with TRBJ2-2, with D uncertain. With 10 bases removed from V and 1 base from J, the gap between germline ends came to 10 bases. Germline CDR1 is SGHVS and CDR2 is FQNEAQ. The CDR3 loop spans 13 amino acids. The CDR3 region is CATSVGNTGELFF. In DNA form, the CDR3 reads TGTGCCACCTCCGTAGGGAACACCGGGGAGCTGTTTTTT. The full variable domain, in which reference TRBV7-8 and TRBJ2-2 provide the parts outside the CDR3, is GAGVSQSPRYKVAKRGQDVALRCDPISGHVSLFWYQQALGQGPEFLTYFQNEAQLDKSGLPSDRFFAERPEGSVSTLKIQRTQQEDSAVYLCATSVGNTGELFFGEGSRLTVL.

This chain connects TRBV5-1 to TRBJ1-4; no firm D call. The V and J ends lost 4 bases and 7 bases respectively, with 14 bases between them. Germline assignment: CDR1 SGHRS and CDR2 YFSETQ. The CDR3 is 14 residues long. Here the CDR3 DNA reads TGCGCCAGCAGCCAAGCGGACCCGACTGAAAAACTGTTTTTT. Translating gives CASSQADPTEKLFF.

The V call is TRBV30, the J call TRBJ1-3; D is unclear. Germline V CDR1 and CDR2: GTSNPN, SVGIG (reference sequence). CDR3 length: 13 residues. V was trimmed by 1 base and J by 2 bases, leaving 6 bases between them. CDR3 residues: CAWSGQPGNTIYF. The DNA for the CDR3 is TGTGCCTGGAGTGGGCAGCCTGGAAACACCATATATTTT.

The CDR3 here is CASSLAEGPTNEKLFF. Written as DNA, the CDR3 is TGTGCCAGCAGCCTAGCTGAAGGTCCAACTAATGAAAAACTGTTTTTT. The rearrangement links TRBV11-2 to TRBJ1-4; D gene uncertain. The V gene's germline CDR1 is SGHAT and CDR2 FQNNGV. This CDR3 is 16 amino acids long. V was cut by 5 bases and J by 0 bases, with 13 bases left in between.

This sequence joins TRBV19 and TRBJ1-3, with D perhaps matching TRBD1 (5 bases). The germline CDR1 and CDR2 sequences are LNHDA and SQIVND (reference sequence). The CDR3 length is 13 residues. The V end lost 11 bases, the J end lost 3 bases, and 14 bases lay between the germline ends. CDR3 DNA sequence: TGTGCCTGCGGACACCGGAGTGGAAACACCATATATTTT. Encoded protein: CACGHRSGNTIYF.

For the CDR3, the DNA is TGTGCCAGCAGTTACCCAGGTTCCTACGAGCAGTACTTC. It yields the protein CASSYPGSYEQYF. This rearrangement joins TRBV6-6 to TRBJ2-7; the D is unclear. The CDR3 is 13 amino acids. The V gene lost 2 bases and the J gene lost 1 base, with 6 bases spanning the gap. Germline lookup yields CDR1 MNHNY and CDR2 SVGAGI (reference sequence).

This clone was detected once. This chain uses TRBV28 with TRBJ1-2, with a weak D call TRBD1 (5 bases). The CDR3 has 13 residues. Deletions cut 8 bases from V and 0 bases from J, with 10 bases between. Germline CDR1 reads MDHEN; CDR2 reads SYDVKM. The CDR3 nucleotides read TGTGCCAGCGGTCAACAGGCTAACTATGGCTACACCTTC. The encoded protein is CASGQQANYGYTF.

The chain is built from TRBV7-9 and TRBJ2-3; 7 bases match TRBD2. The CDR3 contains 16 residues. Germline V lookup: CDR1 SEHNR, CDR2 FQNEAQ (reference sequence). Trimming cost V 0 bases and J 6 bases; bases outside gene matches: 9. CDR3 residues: CASSLAQSRAGDTQYF. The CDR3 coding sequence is TGTGCCAGCAGCTTAGCGCAATCTAGAGCGGGGGATACGCAGTATTTT. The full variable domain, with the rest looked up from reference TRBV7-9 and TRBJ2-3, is DTGVSQNPRHKITKRGQNVTFRCDPISEHNRLYWYRQTLGQGPEFLTYFQNEAQLEKSRLLSDRFSAERPKGSFSTLEIQRTEQGDSAMYLCASSLAQSRAGDTQYFGPGTRLTVL.

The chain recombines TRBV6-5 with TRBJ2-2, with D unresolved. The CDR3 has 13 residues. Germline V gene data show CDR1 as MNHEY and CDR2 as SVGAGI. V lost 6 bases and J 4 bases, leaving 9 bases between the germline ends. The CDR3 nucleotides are TGTGCCAGCAGGGGTCATGGCACCGGGGAGCTGTTTTTT. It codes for CASRGHGTGELFF.

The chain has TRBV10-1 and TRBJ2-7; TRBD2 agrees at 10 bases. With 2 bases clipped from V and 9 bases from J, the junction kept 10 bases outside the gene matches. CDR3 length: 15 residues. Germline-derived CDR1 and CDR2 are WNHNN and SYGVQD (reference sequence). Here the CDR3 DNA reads TGCGCCAGCAGTGAGAGGCTAGCGGGAGTCACTGGGCAGTACTTC. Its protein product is CASSERLAGVTGQYF.

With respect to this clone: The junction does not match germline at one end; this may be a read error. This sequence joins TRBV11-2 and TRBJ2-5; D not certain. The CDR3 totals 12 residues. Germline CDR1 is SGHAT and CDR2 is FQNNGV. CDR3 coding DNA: TGTGCCAGCAGACGAATACAAGGGACCCAGTACTTC. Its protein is CASRRIQGTQYF. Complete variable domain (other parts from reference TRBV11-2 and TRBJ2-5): EAGVAQSPRYKIIEKRQSVAFWCNPISGHATLYWYQQILGQGPKLLIQFQNNGVVDDSQLPKDRFSAERLKGVDSTLKIQPAKLEDSAVYLCASRRIQGTQYFGPGTRLLVL.

The CDR3 protein is CASSPRGDRPSEAFF. The CDR3 DNA reads TGTGCCAGCAGCCCGAGGGGGGACAGGCCTTCTGAAGCTTTCTTT. The chain employs TRBV7-3 and TRBJ1-1, with 8 bases identical to TRBD1. The V and J ends lost 5 bases and 6 bases, in that order; junction bases with no gene match: 11. Germline CDR1 and CDR2: SGHTA and FQGTGA. CDR3 length: 15 amino acids.

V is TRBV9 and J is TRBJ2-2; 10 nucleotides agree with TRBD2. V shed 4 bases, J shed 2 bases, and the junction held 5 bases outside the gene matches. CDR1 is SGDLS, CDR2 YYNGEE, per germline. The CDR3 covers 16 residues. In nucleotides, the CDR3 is TGTGCCAGCAGCCCTACTAGCGGGGCTAACACCGGGGAGCTGTTTTTT. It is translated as CASSPTSGANTGELFF.

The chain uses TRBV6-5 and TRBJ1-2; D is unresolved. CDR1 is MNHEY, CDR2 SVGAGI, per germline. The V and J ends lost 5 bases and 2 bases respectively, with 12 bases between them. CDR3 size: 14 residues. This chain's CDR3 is CASSNRRANYGYTF. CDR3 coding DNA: TGTGCCAGCAGTAATCGAAGGGCGAACTATGGCTACACCTTC.

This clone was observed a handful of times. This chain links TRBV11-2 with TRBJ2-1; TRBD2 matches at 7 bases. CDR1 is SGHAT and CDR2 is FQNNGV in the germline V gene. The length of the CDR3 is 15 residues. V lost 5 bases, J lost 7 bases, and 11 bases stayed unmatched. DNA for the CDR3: TGTGCCAGCAGCCGGGAGCGGGGCGCGAAAAATGAGCAGTTCTTC. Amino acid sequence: CASSRERGAKNEQFF. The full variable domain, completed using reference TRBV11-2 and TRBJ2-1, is EAGVAQSPRYKIIEKRQSVAFWCNPISGHATLYWYQQILGQGPKLLIQFQNNGVVDDSQLPKDRFSAERLKGVDSTLKIQPAKLEDSAVYLCASSRERGAKNEQFFGPGTRLTVL.

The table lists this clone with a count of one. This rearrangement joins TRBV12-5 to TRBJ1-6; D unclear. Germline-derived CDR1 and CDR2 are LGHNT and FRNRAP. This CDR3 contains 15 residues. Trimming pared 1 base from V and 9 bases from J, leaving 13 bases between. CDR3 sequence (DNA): TGTGCTAGTGGTTTGGACAGCCGGTCGGGTTCACCCCTCCACTTT. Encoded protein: CASGLDSRSGSPLHF.